The present entry profiles one TCR beta chain with its context. Its specificity is not known. This sample is drawn from a study of T cell responses to AZD1222 COVID-19 vaccine. Clones were sequenced by immunoSEQ multiplex PCR, and TCRdb holds only the in-frame ones, with some missing. Among over 80,000 clones listed, about nine tenths were seen once. Germline CDR1 reads MNHEY; CDR2 reads SVGAGI. This CDR3 is built from 12 residues. The V end was cut by 3 bases, the J end by 9 bases, with 10 bases between. Study-level results: Vaccine-associated CD4 TCRs ranged over spike, dominating at 160-218 and 743-854. The donor group comprised mostly white British people and more females; the analysis possibly underestimated clonal diversity. All repertoire sampling was performed exclusively after the peak T cell response. Variant regions that are unmutated are reportedly the target of nearly half of spike-specific TCRs.

The sequence came from an adult who received the AZD1222 COVID-19 vaccine. The sequencing here drew on peripheral blood, taken 28 days after the second AZD1222 dose. The gene calls are TRBV6-5 and TRBJ2-3; possibly TRBD2 for D (6 bases). CDR3 loop: CASSYSAGTQYF. The CDR3 nucleotides are TGTGCCAGCAGTTATTCGGCGGGGACGCAGTATTTT.